What follows are 25 T cell receptor beta chains derived from one specimen sequenced in a study of shared clonotypes between healthy human individuals. TCRdb's copy holds only in-frame clones and misses some; the assay was immunoSEQ multiplex PCR. The table has around 300,000 clones, roughly 87% seen once. The sequenced material came from memory CD8+ T cells sorted from blood. Subset here: CD45RO+ cells pooled with CCR7-negative TemRA cells. The source is a man in his late teens or twenties in good health.

The chain employs TRBV11-2 and TRBJ2-3; 10 positions agree with TRBD2. From germline, CDR1 is SGHAT and CDR2 FQNNGV. The V gene end was trimmed by 3 bases and the J gene end by 4 bases; junction bases not matched to a gene: 10. The CDR3 is 17 amino acids. CDR3 in DNA: TGTGCCAGCAGCTTGTCCCCCGGACTAGCGGTTGCAGATACGCAGTATTTT. The encoded protein is CASSLSPGLAVADTQYF.

This chain uses TRBV9 with TRBJ1-2; 9 bases fit TRBD1. The germline V gene encodes CDR1 SGDLS and CDR2 YYNGEE. The CDR3 length is 15 residues. V lost 4 bases, J lost 4 bases, and 8 bases stayed unmatched. Here the CDR3 DNA reads TGTGCCAGCAGCCCAGGGACAGGGTTGGGCTATGGCTACACCTTC. Translating gives CASSPGTGLGYGYTF.

This rearrangement joins TRBV13 to TRBJ2-2, with 11 bases aligning to TRBD1. This CDR3 comprises 17 residues. V trimming: 4 bases; J trimming: 4 bases; junction bases outside the gene matches: 8. Germline V gene lookup returns CDR1 PRHDT and CDR2 FYEKMQ (reference sequence). The CDR3 loop is CASSSLPGTGGTGELFF. The DNA for the CDR3 is TGTGCCAGCAGCTCACTTCCCGGGACAGGGGGCACCGGGGAGCTGTTTTTT.

J is TRBJ2-5 and V is TRBV13; possible D gene TRBD1, 5 bases. TRBJ2-7 matches the DNA end more closely, so the J call is doubtful. Germline-derived CDR1 and CDR2 are PRHDT and FYEKMQ (reference sequence). The CDR3 is 15 amino acids. CDR3 loop: CASSSEGQDNYEQYF. CDR3 bases: TGTGCCAGCAGCTCTGAAGGACAAGACAACTACGAGCAGTACTTC.

This chain joins TRBV7-6 and TRBJ1-1; 8 nucleotides align to TRBD1. The CDR3 is made up of 15 amino acids. The germline V gene encodes CDR1 SGHVS and CDR2 FNYEAQ. The trim removed 5 bases at V and 4 bases at J, leaving 9 bases unmatched. DNA of the CDR3: TGTGCCAGCAGCCACCGGGACAGGACTACCACTGAAGCTTTCTTT. It codes for CASSHRDRTTTEAFF.

The rearrangement links TRBV4-2 to TRBJ2-1; D perhaps matches TRBD2 (5 bases). The CDR3 runs to 18 residues. Between the trimmed V and J ends, which lost 1 base and 0 bases, there was a span of 16 bases. Looked up from germline, CDR1 is LGHNA and CDR2 is YNFKEQ. The CDR3, as DNA: TGTGCCAGCAGCCAAGGTGTTTTATCGGGGATCTCCTACAATGAGCAGTTCTTC. Amino acids: CASSQGVLSGISYNEQFF.

CDR3 DNA: TGTGCCAGCAGTTTTTCAGGGTCGGTCTACGAGCAGTACTTC. Residues: CASSFSGSVYEQYF. V usage is TRBV28 and J usage is TRBJ2-7, with D perhaps matching TRBD1 (5 bases). The V gene lost 3 bases and the J gene lost 3 bases, with 12 bases spanning the gap. Germline V gene sequence: CDR1 MDHEN, CDR2 SYDVKM. CDR3 length equals 14 residues. Based on the CDR3 plus reference TRBV28 and TRBJ2-7, the full variable domain is DVKVTQSSRYLVKRTGEKVFLECVQDMDHENMFWYRQDPGLGLRLIYFSYDVKMKEKGDIPEGYSVSREKKERFSLILESASTNQTSMYLCASSFSGSVYEQYFGPGTRLTVT.

Here the CDR3 DNA reads TGTGCCAGCAGCCATAGAGAATGGGTGAAGGGCTACACCTTC. Translating it yields CASSHREWVKGYTF. The J gene is TRBJ1-2, the V gene TRBV28; the D is unclear. Germline V CDR1 and CDR2: MDHEN, SYDVKM. This CDR3 is built from 14 residues. V was clipped by 6 bases and J by 8 bases, with 19 bases between them.

In this sample, this clone turned up many times. The genes are TRBV10-2 and TRBJ2-7; D might be TRBD1 (5 bases). The CDR3 length is 12 residues. Deletions cut 0 bases from V and 5 bases from J, with 5 bases between. Germline values: CDR1 WSHSY, CDR2 SAAADI. The CDR3 sequence: CASSESGHEQYF. The CDR3 coding sequence is TGCGCCAGCAGTGAGTCGGGGCACGAGCAGTACTTC.

The chain employs TRBV27 and TRBJ2-5; 7 positions agree with TRBD1. CDR1 is MNHEY, CDR2 SMNVEV, per germline (reference sequence). The CDR3 sequence is 14 residues long. The V gene end was trimmed by 7 bases and the J gene end by 0 bases; junction bases not matched to a gene: 5. The CDR3 sequence: CASKLQGNQETQYF. In nucleotides, the CDR3 is TGTGCCAGCAAGTTACAGGGGAACCAAGAGACCCAGTACTTC.

The chain combines TRBV13 with TRBJ2-3; possibly TRBD1 or TRBD2 for D (5 bases each). Trimming shortened V by 5 bases and J by 2 bases, and 11 bases separated the two germline ends. The CDR3 runs 14 residues. Germline V gene data show CDR1 as PRHDT and CDR2 as FYEKMQ (reference sequence). CDR3 sequence reads: CASSTRDLTDTQYF. The CDR3 nucleotides are TGTGCCAGCAGCACCCGGGACCTCACAGATACGCAGTATTTT.

The CDR3 here is CASSPLSGLSDTQYF. In DNA, the CDR3 is TGTGCCAGCAGCCCCCTGTCAGGTCTGAGTGATACGCAGTATTTT. The chain combines TRBV7-9 with TRBJ2-3; D gene uncertain. This CDR3 is 15 amino acids long. Trimming stripped 5 bases from V and 6 bases from J, with 18 bases between. Germline CDR1 SEHNR, CDR2 FQNEAQ (reference sequence).

The gene calls are TRBV7-9 and TRBJ1-4; 8 bases fit TRBD1. The V segment lost 5 bases and the J segment 8 bases; nucleotides outside the gene matches: 10. In germline, CDR1 is SEHNR, CDR2 FQNEAQ (reference sequence). This CDR3 has 15 amino acids. CDR3 in amino acids: CASSPLPGGVEKLFF. Written as DNA, the CDR3 is TGTGCCAGCAGCCCCCTGCCAGGGGGCGTAGAAAAACTGTTTTTT.

The J gene is TRBJ2-3, the V gene TRBV29-1; the D gene is possibly TRBD1 (6 bases). The CDR3 length is 14 residues. Germline V gene lookup returns CDR1 SQVTM and CDR2 ANQGSEA. V lost 3 bases and J 0 bases, leaving 10 bases between the germline ends. CDR3 nucleotides: TGCAGCGTTGATCGGACAGACAGCACAGATACGCAGTATTTT. Its protein product is CSVDRTDSTDTQYF.

This clone has only one observation. V usage is TRBV28 and J usage is TRBJ1-4; tentative D call: TRBD1 (5 bases). The CDR3 loop spans 17 amino acids. The V gene lost 5 bases and the J gene lost 11 bases, with 27 bases spanning the gap. Germline values: CDR1 MDHEN, CDR2 SYDVKM. CDR3 region: CASSPHGGWVSGLKLFF. In DNA form, the CDR3 reads TGTGCCAGCAGTCCGCACGGGGGGTGGGTCAGCGGCTTGAAACTGTTTTTT.

The V call is TRBV28, the J call TRBJ2-7, with D possibly being TRBD1 or TRBD2 (6 bases each). Germline V gene sequence: CDR1 MDHEN, CDR2 SYDVKM. This CDR3 is built from 15 residues. The V end lost 6 bases, the J end lost 2 bases, and 17 bases lay between the germline ends. The CDR3 sequence is CASSPPVRGPYEQYF. In nucleotides, the CDR3 is TGTGCCAGCAGCCCTCCAGTCCGGGGGCCCTACGAGCAGTACTTC.

V usage is TRBV27 and J usage is TRBJ2-7; D unclear. V lost 2 bases to trimming and J lost 7 bases, with 15 bases between them. In germline, CDR1 is MNHEY, CDR2 SMNVEV (reference sequence). CDR3 length: 14 residues. This chain's CDR3 is CASSLKAPHREQYF. In nucleotides, the CDR3 is TGTGCCAGCAGTTTAAAAGCCCCCCATAGGGAGCAGTACTTC.

The chain combines TRBV11-2 with TRBJ2-7, with TRBD1 matching 10 bases. Losses at the gene ends were 3 bases for V and 7 bases for J; bases not matched to a gene: 12. The CDR3 is 16 amino acids. Germline-derived CDR1 and CDR2 are SGHAT and FQNNGV. The CDR3 region has the DNA TGTGCCAGCAGCTTTGGGCCCGGGACAGGGGTTGTAGAGCAGTACTTC. Its protein product is CASSFGPGTGVVEQYF. Full variable domain (remainder filled in from reference TRBV11-2 and TRBJ2-7): EAGVAQSPRYKIIEKRQSVAFWCNPISGHATLYWYQQILGQGPKLLIQFQNNGVVDDSQLPKDRFSAERLKGVDSTLKIQPAKLEDSAVYLCASSFGPGTGVVEQYFGPGTRLTVT.

This clone was counted between two and nine times. V usage is TRBV7-8 and J usage is TRBJ1-2; D not certain. The CDR3 loop spans 15 amino acids. The germline V gene encodes CDR1 SGHVS and CDR2 FQNEAQ. V dropped 3 bases and J dropped 0 bases, with 11 bases sitting between them. CDR3 region: CASSLAGSTNYGYTF. DNA for the CDR3: TGTGCCAGCAGCTTGGCTGGGTCTACTAACTATGGCTACACCTTC.

V usage is TRBV5-6 and J usage is TRBJ1-4; a weak D match, TRBD1 (5 bases). V shed 0 bases and J shed 6 bases, with 12 bases lying between them. From germline, CDR1 is SGHDT and CDR2 YYEEEE. The CDR3 sequence is 15 residues long. The CDR3 sequence is CASSLGSGWDEKLFF. The CDR3 coding sequence is TGTGCCAGCAGCTTGGGATCAGGGTGGGATGAAAAACTGTTTTTT.

The gene calls are TRBV18 and TRBJ2-1; 11 bases map to TRBD2. V lost 4 bases and J lost 9; bases outside the gene matches: 5. CDR1 and CDR2 from the germline V gene are KGHSH and LQKENI. The CDR3 runs to 14 residues. DNA for the CDR3: TGTGCCAGCTCACAATTAGCGGGAGGGTTTGAGCAGTTCTTC. This codes for CASSQLAGGFEQFF.

Only one count was recorded for this clone. The chain couples TRBV28 to TRBJ2-3; TRBD1 matches at 11 bases. Germline V gene lookup returns CDR1 MDHEN and CDR2 SYDVKM. The junction had 4 bases not matched to a gene; V was cut back by 2 bases and J by 6 bases. The CDR3 totals 15 residues. CDR3 sequence reads: CASSLIWDRGDTQYF. The CDR3 region has the DNA TGTGCCAGCAGTTTAATCTGGGACAGGGGGGATACGCAGTATTTT.

Of note for this clone: Within the sample, other DNA sequences also encode this same CDR3. The rearrangement joins TRBV5-4 to TRBJ2-5; the match to TRBD1 covers 10 bases. The CDR3 runs 14 residues. CDR1 and CDR2 (germline): SGHNT, YYREEE (reference sequence). Trimming cost V 2 bases and J 4 bases; bases outside gene matches: 2. In nucleotides, the CDR3 is TGTGCCAGCAGCTTCGGACAGGGGGGAGAGACCCAGTACTTC. Encoded protein: CASSFGQGGETQYF.

The rearrangement joins TRBV5-4 to TRBJ2-3; maybe TRBD2 (6 bases). The CDR3 runs to 15 residues. The germline V gene has CDR1 SGHNT and CDR2 YYREEE (reference sequence). The V end was cut by 3 bases, the J end by 4 bases, with 15 bases between. The CDR3 DNA reads TGTGCCAGCAGCTGGCAGCGGAGGGCCCCAGATACGCAGTATTTT. Translating gives CASSWQRRAPDTQYF.

This clone was observed once. The chain couples TRBV13 to TRBJ2-5, with 15 nucleotides matching TRBD2. This CDR3 comprises 19 residues. In germline, CDR1 is PRHDT, CDR2 FYEKMQ (reference sequence). The junction had 15 bases not matched to a gene; V was cut back by 5 bases and J by 5 bases. The CDR3 is CASSQTPGLAGGRGETQYF. The CDR3 DNA is TGTGCCAGCAGCCAGACCCCGGGACTAGCGGGAGGAAGAGGGGAGACCCAGTACTTC. Combining the CDR3 with reference TRBV13 and TRBJ2-5 gives the whole variable domain AAGVIQSPRHLIKEKRETATLKCYPIPRHDTVYWYQQGPGQDPQFLISFYEKMQSDKGSIPDRFSAQQFSDYHSELNMSSLELGDSALYFCASSQTPGLAGGRGETQYFGPGTRLLVL.